This T cell receptor beta chain originates from a study of brain metastases from non-small cell lung cancer. Overall study findings and caveats: Compared with primary tumors, brain metastases showed less T-cell infiltration.

For this clone: Its specificity is unknown.

The CDR3 sequence is 11 residues long. V lost 0 bases and J 10 bases, leaving 9 bases between the germline ends. Germline-derived CDR1 and CDR2 are SQVTM and ANQGSEA. This table comes from immunoSEQ multiplex PCR, and its TCRdb copy is limited to in-frame clones, with some not included. The sample includes approximately 7,800 clones, roughly 80% seen only once; the top ten take around 4.1%. The sequence came from a donor at least 40 years old with non-small cell lung cancer. The sequenced material came from primary lung tumor tissue. The chain uses TRBV29-1 and TRBJ1-1; D remains ambiguous. In DNA form, the CDR3 reads TGCAGCGTTGAAGATCCGGGAGCAGCTTTCTTT. This gives the protein CSVEDPGAAFF.